This TCR beta chain emerged from a study of cytomegalovirus exposure and HLA in healthy donors. In the PCR, 60 Vbeta and 13 Jbeta primers were used. Measured with immunoSEQ multiplex PCR; TCRdb has only the in-frame clones, and not every one. The sample has some 99,000 clones, 81% seen once; the top ten hold 2.2%. With regard to this clone: Its target is unknown.

Study-wide findings and caveats: Only CMV serostatus was available as immune exposure information. The majority of CMV-associated TCR beta chains were reported as apparently HLA-restricted in a later analysis.

V dropped 2 bases and J dropped 2; count of bases not matched to a gene: 3. This CDR3 spans 15 amino acids. The germline gives CDR1 MGHDK, CDR2 SYGVNS. This rearrangement joins TRBV25-1 to TRBJ2-1, with 7 bases that match TRBD1. The receptor comes from a woman in her 30s in good health and CMV-seronegative. Sequencing was done on a sample of PBMCs. This CDR3 reads CASSESDRAYNEQFF. The CDR3 DNA sequence: TGTGCCAGCAGTGAAAGTGACAGGGCCTACAATGAGCAGTTCTTC.